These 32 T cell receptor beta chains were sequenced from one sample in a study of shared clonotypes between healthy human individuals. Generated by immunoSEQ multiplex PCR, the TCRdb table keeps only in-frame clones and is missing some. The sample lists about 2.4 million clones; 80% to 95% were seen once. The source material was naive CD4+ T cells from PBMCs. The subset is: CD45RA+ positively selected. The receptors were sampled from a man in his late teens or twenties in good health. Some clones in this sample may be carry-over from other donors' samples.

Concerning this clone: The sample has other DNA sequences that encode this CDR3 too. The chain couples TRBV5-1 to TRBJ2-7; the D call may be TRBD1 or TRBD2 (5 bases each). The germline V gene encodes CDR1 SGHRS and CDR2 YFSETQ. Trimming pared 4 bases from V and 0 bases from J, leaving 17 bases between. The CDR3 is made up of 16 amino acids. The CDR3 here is CASSLGVQAASYEQYF. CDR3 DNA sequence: TGCGCCAGCAGCCTGGGGGTCCAGGCTGCCTCCTACGAGCAGTACTTC.

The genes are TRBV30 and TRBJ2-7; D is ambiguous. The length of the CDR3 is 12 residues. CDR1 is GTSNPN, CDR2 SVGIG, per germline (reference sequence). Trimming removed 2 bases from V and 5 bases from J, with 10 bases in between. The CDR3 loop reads CAWSKWINEQYF. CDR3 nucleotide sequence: TGTGCCTGGAGTAAGTGGATCAACGAGCAGTACTTC. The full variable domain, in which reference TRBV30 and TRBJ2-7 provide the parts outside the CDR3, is SQTIHQWPATLVQPVGSPLSLECTVEGTSNPNLYWYRQAAGRGLQLLFYSVGIGQISSEVPQNLSASRPQDRQFILSSKKLLLSDSGFYLCAWSKWINEQYFGPGTRLTVT.

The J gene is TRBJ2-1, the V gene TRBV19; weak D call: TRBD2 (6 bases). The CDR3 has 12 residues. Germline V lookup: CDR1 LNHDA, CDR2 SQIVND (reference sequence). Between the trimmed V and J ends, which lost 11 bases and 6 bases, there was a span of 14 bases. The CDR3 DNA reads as TGTGCCTCAAGGAGGGACTTCAATGAGCAGTTCTTC. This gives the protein CASRRDFNEQFF. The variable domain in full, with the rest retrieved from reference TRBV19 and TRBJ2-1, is DGGITQSPKYLFRKEGQNVTLSCEQNLNHDAMYWYRQDPGQGLRLIYYSQIVNDFQKGDIAEGYSVSREKKESFPLTVTSAQKNPTAFYLCASRRDFNEQFFGPGTRLTVL.

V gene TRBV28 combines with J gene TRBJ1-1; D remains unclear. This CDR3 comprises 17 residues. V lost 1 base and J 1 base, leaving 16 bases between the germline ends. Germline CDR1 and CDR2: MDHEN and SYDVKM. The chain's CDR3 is CASSLSSPPYQNTEAFF. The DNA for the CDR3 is TGTGCCAGCAGTTTATCTTCTCCACCCTACCAGAACACTGAAGCTTTCTTT.

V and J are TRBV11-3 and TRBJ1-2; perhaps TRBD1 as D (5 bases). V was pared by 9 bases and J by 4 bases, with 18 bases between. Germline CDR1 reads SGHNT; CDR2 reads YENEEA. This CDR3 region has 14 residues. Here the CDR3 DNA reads TGTGCCAGTGTCCCGGGACGCCCGGGCTATGGCTACACCTTC. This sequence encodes CASVPGRPGYGYTF. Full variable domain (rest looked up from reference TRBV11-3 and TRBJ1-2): EAGVVQSPRYKIIEKKQPVAFWCNPISGHNTLYWYLQNLGQGPELLIRYENEEAVDDSQLPKDRFSAERLKGVDSTLKIQPAELGDSAVYLCASVPGRPGYGYTFGSGTRLTVV.

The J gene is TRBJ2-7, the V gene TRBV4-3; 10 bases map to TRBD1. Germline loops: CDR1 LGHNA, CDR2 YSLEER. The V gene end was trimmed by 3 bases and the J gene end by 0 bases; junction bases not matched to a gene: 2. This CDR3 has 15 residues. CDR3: CASSHGQGDSYEQYF. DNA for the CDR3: TGCGCCAGCAGCCACGGACAGGGGGACTCCTACGAGCAGTACTTC.

In nucleotides, the CDR3 is TGTGCCAGCAGCAACACCGGGACTAGCGGATACAATGAGCAGTTCTTC. Its translation is CASSNTGTSGYNEQFF. The J gene is TRBJ2-1, the V gene TRBV14, with 11 bases lining up with TRBD2. The CDR3 runs to 16 residues. V shed 5 bases and J 4 bases; nucleotides not matched to a gene: 7. The germline CDR1 and CDR2 sequences are SGHDN and FVKESK.

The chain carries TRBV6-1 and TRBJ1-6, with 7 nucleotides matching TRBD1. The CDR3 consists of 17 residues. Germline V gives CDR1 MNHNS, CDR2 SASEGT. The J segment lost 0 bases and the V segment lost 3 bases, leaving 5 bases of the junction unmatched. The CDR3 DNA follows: TGTGCCAGCAGTGACCCGACAGGGAGCTCCTATAATTCACCCCTCCACTTT. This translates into CASSDPTGSSYNSPLHF.

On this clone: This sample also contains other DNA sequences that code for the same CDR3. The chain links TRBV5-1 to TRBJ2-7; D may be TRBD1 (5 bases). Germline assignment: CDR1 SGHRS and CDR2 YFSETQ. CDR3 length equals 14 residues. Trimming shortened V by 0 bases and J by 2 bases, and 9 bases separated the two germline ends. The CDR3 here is CASSLEGRTYEQYF. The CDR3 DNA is TGCGCCAGCAGCTTGGAGGGGCGAACCTACGAGCAGTACTTC.

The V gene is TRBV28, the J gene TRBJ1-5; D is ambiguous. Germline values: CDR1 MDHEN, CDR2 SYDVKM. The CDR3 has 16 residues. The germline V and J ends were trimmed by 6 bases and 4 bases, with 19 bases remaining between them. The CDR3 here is CASRPPVGGLNQPQHF. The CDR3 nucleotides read TGTGCCAGCAGACCCCCGGTGGGAGGGTTAAATCAGCCCCAGCATTTT.

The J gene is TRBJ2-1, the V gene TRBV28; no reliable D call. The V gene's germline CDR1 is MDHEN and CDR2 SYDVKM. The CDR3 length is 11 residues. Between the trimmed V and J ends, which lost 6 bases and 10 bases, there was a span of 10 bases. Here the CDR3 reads CASRHPGEQFF. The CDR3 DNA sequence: TGTGCCAGCAGGCATCCCGGGGAGCAGTTCTTC. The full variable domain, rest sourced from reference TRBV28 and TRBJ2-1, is DVKVTQSSRYLVKRTGEKVFLECVQDMDHENMFWYRQDPGLGLRLIYFSYDVKMKEKGDIPEGYSVSREKKERFSLILESASTNQTSMYLCASRHPGEQFFGPGTRLTVL.

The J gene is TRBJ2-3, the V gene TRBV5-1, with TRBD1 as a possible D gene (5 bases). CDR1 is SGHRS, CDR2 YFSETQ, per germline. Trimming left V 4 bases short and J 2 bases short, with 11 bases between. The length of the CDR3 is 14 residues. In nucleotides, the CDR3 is TGCGCCAGCAGCGGTGGACAATTCACAGATACGCAGTATTTT. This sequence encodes CASSGGQFTDTQYF.

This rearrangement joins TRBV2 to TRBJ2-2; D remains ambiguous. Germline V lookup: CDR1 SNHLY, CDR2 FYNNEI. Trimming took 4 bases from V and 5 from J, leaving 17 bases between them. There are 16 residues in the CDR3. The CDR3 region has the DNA TGTGCCAGCAGTGGACTCCGTTTTCAGTCGACCGGGGAGCTGTTTTTT. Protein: CASSGLRFQSTGELFF.

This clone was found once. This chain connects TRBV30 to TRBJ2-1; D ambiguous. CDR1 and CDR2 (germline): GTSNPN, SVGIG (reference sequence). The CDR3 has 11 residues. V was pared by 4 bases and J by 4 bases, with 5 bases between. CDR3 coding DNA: TGTGCCTGGACTAAGTACAATGAGCAGTTCTTC. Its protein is CAWTKYNEQFF.

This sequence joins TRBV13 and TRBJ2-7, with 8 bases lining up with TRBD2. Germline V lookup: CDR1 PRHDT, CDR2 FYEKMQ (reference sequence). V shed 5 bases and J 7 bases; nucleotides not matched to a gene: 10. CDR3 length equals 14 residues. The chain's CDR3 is CASSRSGGRWEQYF. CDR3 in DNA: TGTGCCAGCAGCCGCAGTGGCGGGAGGTGGGAGCAGTACTTC.

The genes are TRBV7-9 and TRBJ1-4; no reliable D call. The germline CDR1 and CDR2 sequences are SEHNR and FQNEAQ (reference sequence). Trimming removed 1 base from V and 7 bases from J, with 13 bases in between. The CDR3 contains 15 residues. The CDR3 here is CASSLGVGSGEKLFF. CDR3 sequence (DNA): TGTGCCAGCAGCTTAGGAGTGGGGTCTGGTGAAAAACTGTTTTTT.

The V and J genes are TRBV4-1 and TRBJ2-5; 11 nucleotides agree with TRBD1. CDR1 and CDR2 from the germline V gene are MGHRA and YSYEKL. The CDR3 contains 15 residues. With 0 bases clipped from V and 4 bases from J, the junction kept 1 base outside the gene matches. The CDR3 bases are TGCGCCAGCAGCCAAGAGGGGACAGGGGGAGAGACCCAGTACTTC. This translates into CASSQEGTGGETQYF.

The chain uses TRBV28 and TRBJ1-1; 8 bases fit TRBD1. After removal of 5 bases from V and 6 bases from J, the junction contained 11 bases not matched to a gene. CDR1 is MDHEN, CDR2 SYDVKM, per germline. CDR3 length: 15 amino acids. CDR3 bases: TGTGCCAGCAGTACCCCAGGGGGCGTCAAGGCTGAAGCTTTCTTT. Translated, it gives CASSTPGGVKAEAFF.

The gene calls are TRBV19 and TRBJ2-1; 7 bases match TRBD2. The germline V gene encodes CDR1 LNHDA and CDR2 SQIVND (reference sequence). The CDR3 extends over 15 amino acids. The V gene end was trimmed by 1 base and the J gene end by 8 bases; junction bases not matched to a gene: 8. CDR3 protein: CASSIAGGGVDEQFF. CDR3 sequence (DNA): TGTGCCAGTAGTATAGCGGGAGGAGGCGTAGATGAGCAGTTCTTC. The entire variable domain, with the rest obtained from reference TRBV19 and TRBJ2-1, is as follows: DGGITQSPKYLFRKEGQNVTLSCEQNLNHDAMYWYRQDPGQGLRLIYYSQIVNDFQKGDIAEGYSVSREKKESFPLTVTSAQKNPTAFYLCASSIAGGGVDEQFFGPGTRLTVL.

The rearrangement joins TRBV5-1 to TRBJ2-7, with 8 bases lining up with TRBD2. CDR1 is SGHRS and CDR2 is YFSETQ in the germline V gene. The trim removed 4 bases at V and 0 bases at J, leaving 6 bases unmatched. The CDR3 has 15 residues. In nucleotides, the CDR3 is TGCGCCAGCAGCCCCGGGACTAGTGCCTCCTACGAGCAGTACTTC. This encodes CASSPGTSASYEQYF.

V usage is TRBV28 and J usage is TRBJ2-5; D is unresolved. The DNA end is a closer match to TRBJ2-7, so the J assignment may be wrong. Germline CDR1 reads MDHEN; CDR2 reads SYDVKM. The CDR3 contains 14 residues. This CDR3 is CASSVLTGTYEQYF. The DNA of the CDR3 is TGTGCCAGCAGCGTGCTGACGGGTACCTACGAGCAGTACTTC.

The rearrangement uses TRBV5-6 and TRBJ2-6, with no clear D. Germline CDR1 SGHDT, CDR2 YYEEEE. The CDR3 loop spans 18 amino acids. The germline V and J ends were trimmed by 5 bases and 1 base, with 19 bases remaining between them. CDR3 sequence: CASSLGRAIRSGANVLTF. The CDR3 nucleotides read TGTGCCAGCAGTCTAGGCCGGGCCATACGGTCTGGGGCCAACGTCCTGACTTTC.

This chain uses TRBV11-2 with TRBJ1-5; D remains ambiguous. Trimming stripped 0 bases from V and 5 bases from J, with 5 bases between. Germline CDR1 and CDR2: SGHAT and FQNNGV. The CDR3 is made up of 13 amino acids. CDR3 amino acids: CASSLEMDQPQHF. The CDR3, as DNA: TGTGCCAGCAGCTTAGAAATGGATCAGCCCCAGCATTTT.

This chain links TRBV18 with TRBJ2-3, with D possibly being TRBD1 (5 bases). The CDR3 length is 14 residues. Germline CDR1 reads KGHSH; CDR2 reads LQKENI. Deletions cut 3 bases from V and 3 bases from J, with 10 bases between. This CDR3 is CASSPLQGTDTQYF. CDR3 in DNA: TGTGCCAGCTCACCCCTCCAGGGAACAGATACGCAGTATTTT.

The CDR3 loop reads CASTQTGADTEAFF. DNA of the CDR3: TGTGCCAGCACCCAGACAGGGGCGGACACTGAAGCTTTCTTT. The V and J genes are TRBV7-2 and TRBJ1-1, with TRBD1 matching over 8 bases. The germline gives CDR1 SGHTA, CDR2 FQGNSA. Trimming cost V 7 bases and J 3 bases; bases outside gene matches: 7. The CDR3 covers 14 residues.

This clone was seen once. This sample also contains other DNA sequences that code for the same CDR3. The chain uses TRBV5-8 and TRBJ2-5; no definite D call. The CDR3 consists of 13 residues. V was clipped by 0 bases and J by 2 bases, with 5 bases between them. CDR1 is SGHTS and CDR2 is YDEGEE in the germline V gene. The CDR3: CASSLGRQETQYF. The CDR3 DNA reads TGTGCCAGCAGCTTGGGGCGTCAAGAGACCCAGTACTTC.

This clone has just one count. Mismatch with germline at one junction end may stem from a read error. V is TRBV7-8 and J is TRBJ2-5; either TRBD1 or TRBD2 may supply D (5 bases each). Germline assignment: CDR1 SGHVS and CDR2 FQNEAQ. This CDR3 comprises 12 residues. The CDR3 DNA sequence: TGTGCCACCGGGATCCAAGGGGAGACCCAATACTTC. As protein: CATGIQGETQYF.

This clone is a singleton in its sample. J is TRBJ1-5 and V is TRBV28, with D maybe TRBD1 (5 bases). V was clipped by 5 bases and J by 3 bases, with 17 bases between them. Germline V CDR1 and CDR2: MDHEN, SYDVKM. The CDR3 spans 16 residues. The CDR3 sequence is CASSPPGVNSNQPQHF. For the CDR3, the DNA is TGTGCCAGCAGTCCTCCGGGGGTAAACTCCAATCAGCCCCAGCATTTT.

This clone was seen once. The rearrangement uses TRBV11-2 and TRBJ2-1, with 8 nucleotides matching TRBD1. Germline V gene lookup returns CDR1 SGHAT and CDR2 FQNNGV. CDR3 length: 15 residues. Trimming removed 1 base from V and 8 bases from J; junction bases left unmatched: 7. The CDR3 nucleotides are TGTGCCAGCAGCTTAGTACCCCAGGGGGCGCATGAGCAGTTCTTC. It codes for CASSLVPQGAHEQFF. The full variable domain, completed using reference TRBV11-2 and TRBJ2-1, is EAGVAQSPRYKIIEKRQSVAFWCNPISGHATLYWYQQILGQGPKLLIQFQNNGVVDDSQLPKDRFSAERLKGVDSTLKIQPAKLEDSAVYLCASSLVPQGAHEQFFGPGTRLTVL.

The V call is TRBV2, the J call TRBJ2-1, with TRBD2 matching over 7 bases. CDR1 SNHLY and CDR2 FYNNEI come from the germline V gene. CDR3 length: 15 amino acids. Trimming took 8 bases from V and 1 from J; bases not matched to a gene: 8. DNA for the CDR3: TGTGCCAGCCGAACATCGGGAGGATCCTACAATGAGCAGTTCTTC. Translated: CASRTSGGSYNEQFF.

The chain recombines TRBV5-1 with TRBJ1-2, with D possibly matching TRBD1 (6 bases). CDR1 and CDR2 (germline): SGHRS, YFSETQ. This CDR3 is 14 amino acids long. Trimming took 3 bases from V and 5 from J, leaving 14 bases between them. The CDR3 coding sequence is TGCGCCAGCAGCTCCCTCGGACAGACGTATGGCTACACCTTC. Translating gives CASSSLGQTYGYTF.

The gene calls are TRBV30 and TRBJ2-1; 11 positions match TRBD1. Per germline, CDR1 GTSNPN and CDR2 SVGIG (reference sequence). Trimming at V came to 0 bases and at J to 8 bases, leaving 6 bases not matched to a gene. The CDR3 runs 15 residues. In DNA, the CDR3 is TGTGCCTGGAGTGTACGGGACAGGGGGGTCGATGAGCAGTTCTTC. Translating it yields CAWSVRDRGVDEQFF.